The 22 T cell receptor beta chains given below trace back to one sample, sequenced in a study of cytomegalovirus exposure and HLA in healthy donors. PCR primers comprised 60 Vbeta and 13 Jbeta primers. Libraries were prepared by immunoSEQ multiplex PCR; TCRdb keeps only in-frame clonotypes and omits some of them. The sample has 140,000 or so clones; 65% to 90% are singletons. Sequencing was done on a sample of PBMCs. The receptors here all came from a female donor in good health and CMV-seronegative.

The rearrangement joins TRBV6-5 to TRBJ2-7; tentative D call: TRBD2 (5 bases). CDR3 length equals 16 residues. The ends were cut back, 0 bases at V and 4 bases at J, with 16 bases in the middle. Germline CDR1 is MNHEY and CDR2 is SVGAGI. The CDR3: CASSYSTQRILYEQYF. In DNA, the CDR3 is TGTGCCAGCAGTTACTCGACTCAGCGGATACTTTACGAGCAGTACTTC.

The rearrangement links TRBV7-9 to TRBJ2-7; 10 bases agree with TRBD2. Germline assignment: CDR1 SEHNR and CDR2 FQNEAQ (reference sequence). The CDR3 sequence is 16 residues long. Unmatched junction bases numbered 7, after V lost 4 bases and J lost 1 base. The CDR3 protein is CASSSLTSGLSYEQYF. Written as DNA, the CDR3 is TGTGCCAGCAGCTCGCTGACTAGCGGGTTGTCCTACGAGCAGTACTTC.

The chain recombines TRBV5-1 with TRBJ1-1; 7 bases line up with TRBD1. After removal of 0 bases from V and 2 bases from J, the junction contained 4 bases not matched to a gene. The length of the CDR3 is 15 residues. CDR1 and CDR2 (germline): SGHRS, YFSETQ. The CDR3 nucleotides read TGCGCCAGCAGCTTGGGAGGGGGCACTAACACTGAAGCTTTCTTT. Protein sequence: CASSLGGGTNTEAFF.

The rearrangement links TRBV6-5 to TRBJ2-2; D not resolved. With 5 bases removed from V and 4 bases from J, the gap between germline ends came to 5 bases. The germline gives CDR1 MNHEY, CDR2 SVGAGI. The CDR3 contains 12 residues. The CDR3 reads CASSLSTGELFF. In DNA form, the CDR3 reads TGTGCCAGCAGTCTCTCCACCGGGGAGCTGTTTTTT.

The chain has TRBV7-9 and TRBJ2-2; maybe TRBD2 (5 bases). Deletions cut 5 bases from V and 5 bases from J, with 15 bases between. The CDR3 is 15 amino acids. CDR1 and CDR2 from the germline V gene are SEHNR and FQNEAQ (reference sequence). CDR3 residues: CASSHGGGLTGELFF. CDR3 nucleotide sequence: TGTGCCAGCAGCCACGGAGGCGGACTGACCGGGGAGCTGTTTTTT.

The rearrangement links TRBV2 to TRBJ2-1, with D tentatively TRBD2 (6 bases). The length of the CDR3 is 16 residues. CDR1 and CDR2 (germline): SNHLY, FYNNEI. V lost 5 bases to trimming and J lost 4 bases, with 18 bases between them. CDR3 DNA sequence: TGTGCCAGCAGTCGTGAAGGGACTTCACATTACAATGAGCAGTTCTTC. Translating gives CASSREGTSHYNEQFF.

J is TRBJ1-5 and V is TRBV7-2; 8 nucleotides match TRBD1. Germline CDR1 is SGHTA and CDR2 is FQGNSA. This CDR3 comprises 16 residues. The trim removed 1 base at V and 7 bases at J, leaving 9 bases unmatched. For the CDR3, the DNA is TGTGCCAGCAGCTTAGACACAGGGGGGGTCCGGCAGCCCCAGCATTTT. Translated, it gives CASSLDTGGVRQPQHF. Looking up the rest from reference TRBV7-2 and TRBJ1-5 gives the full variable domain: GAGVSQSPSNKVTEKGKDVELRCDPISGHTALYWYRQSLGQGLEFLIYFQGNSAPDKSGLPSDRFSAERTGGSVSTLTIQRTQQEDSAVYLCASSLDTGGVRQPQHFGDGTRLSIL.

The J gene is TRBJ2-2, the V gene TRBV5-1, with TRBD2 identical over 15 bases. The germline gives CDR1 SGHRS, CDR2 YFSETQ. CDR3 size: 19 residues. J gave up 1 base and V 4 bases, and 8 bases lay outside the gene matches. The CDR3 spells CASSKYPGLAGGNTGELFF. The CDR3 DNA sequence: TGCGCCAGCAGCAAATACCCGGGACTAGCGGGAGGGAACACCGGGGAGCTGTTTTTT.

The gene calls are TRBV5-4 and TRBJ2-1; TRBD1 matches 7 bases. The V segment lost 5 bases and the J segment 8 bases; nucleotides outside the gene matches: 13. Germline V gene lookup returns CDR1 SGHNT and CDR2 YYREEE (reference sequence). The CDR3 is 15 residues long. The CDR3 sequence is CASSPQGSTGDEQFF. The DNA for the CDR3 is TGTGCCAGCAGTCCACAGGGAAGCACAGGGGATGAGCAGTTCTTC.

This sequence joins TRBV9 and TRBJ2-2; TRBD2 agrees at 12 bases. Trimming took 6 bases from V and 2 from J; bases not matched to a gene: 5. This CDR3 spans 16 amino acids. Germline CDR1 SGDLS, CDR2 YYNGEE. The CDR3 DNA follows: TGTGCCAGCAAACCTAGCGGGAGGGCCAACACCGGGGAGCTGTTTTTT. Its protein is CASKPSGRANTGELFF.

The V gene is TRBV6-5, the J gene TRBJ1-5; D is uncertain. CDR1 is MNHEY, CDR2 SVGAGI, per germline. V was clipped by 8 bases and J by 0 bases, with 2 bases between them. The CDR3 spans 11 residues. CDR3 amino acids: CASYSNQPQHF. The CDR3 nucleotides read TGTGCCAGCTATAGCAATCAGCCCCAGCATTTT.

The CDR3 protein is CASSYGLAYEQYF. As DNA, the CDR3 is TGTGCCAGCAGTTATGGACTTGCCTACGAGCAGTACTTC. The rearrangement uses TRBV27 and TRBJ2-7; weak D call: TRBD2 (5 bases). V shed 4 bases and J shed 2 bases, with 9 bases lying between them. The CDR3 sequence is 13 residues long. Germline loops: CDR1 MNHEY, CDR2 SMNVEV (reference sequence).

The CDR3 is CASSSRQGSTDTQYF. For the CDR3, the DNA is TGTGCCAGCAGCTCGAGACAGGGGTCCACAGATACGCAGTATTTT. The V call is TRBV7-8, the J call TRBJ2-3; 8 nucleotides align to TRBD1. After removal of 4 bases from V and 2 bases from J, the junction contained 5 bases not matched to a gene. This CDR3 spans 15 amino acids. In germline, CDR1 is SGHVS, CDR2 FQNEAQ.

The chain carries TRBV14 and TRBJ1-4; D might be TRBD1 (5 bases). The CDR3 covers 13 residues. The germline V and J ends were trimmed by 4 bases and 8 bases, with 11 bases remaining between them. Germline CDR1 reads SGHDN; CDR2 reads FVKESK. CDR3 nucleotides: TGTGCCAGCAGCCGCCAGTCAGGGGAAAAACTGTTTTTT. Translating gives CASSRQSGEKLFF. Full variable domain (remainder filled in from reference TRBV14 and TRBJ1-4): EAGVTQFPSHSVIEKGQTVTLRCDPISGHDNLYWYRRVMGKEIKFLLHFVKESKQDESGMPNNRFLAERTGGTYSTLKVQPAELEDSGVYFCASSRQSGEKLFFGSGTQLSVL.

This chain uses TRBV23-1 with TRBJ1-2; 7 nucleotides line up with TRBD1. TRBV23-1 is reported as an ORF; its role is uncertain. The trim removed 7 bases at V and 5 bases at J, leaving 10 bases unmatched. This CDR3 is built from 14 residues. The CDR3 protein is CASIAGDSAYGYTF. The CDR3 nucleotides are TGCGCCAGCATCGCCGGGGACAGTGCTTATGGCTACACCTTC.

The V call is TRBV6-1, the J call TRBJ1-5; D is unresolved. The germline V and J ends were trimmed by 3 bases and 0 bases, with 3 bases remaining between them. Germline CDR1 and CDR2: MNHNS and SASEGT. The CDR3 runs to 13 residues. The CDR3 loop is CASSESSNQPQHF. CDR3 coding DNA: TGTGCCAGCAGTGAGAGTAGCAATCAGCCCCAGCATTTT.

The rearrangement joins TRBV4-2 to TRBJ1-1; 9 bases line up with TRBD1. The germline V gene encodes CDR1 LGHNA and CDR2 YNFKEQ. Germline trimming cut 4 bases from V and 0 bases from J; bases unmatched to any gene: 9. The CDR3 contains 17 residues. The CDR3 protein is CASSLQQGAGMNTEAFF. In DNA form, the CDR3 reads TGTGCCAGCAGCCTCCAACAGGGGGCAGGCATGAACACTGAAGCTTTCTTT.

V and J are TRBV4-1 and TRBJ1-4; TRBD1 matches at 8 bases. The V gene's germline CDR1 is MGHRA and CDR2 YSYEKL. V lost 0 bases and J lost 8; bases outside the gene matches: 11. The CDR3 totals 17 residues. CDR3 sequence reads: CASSQESVWTGREKLFF. CDR3 sequence (DNA): TGCGCCAGCAGCCAAGAATCCGTGTGGACAGGGAGGGAAAAACTGTTTTTT.

The chain is built from TRBV5-1 and TRBJ2-1; D gene ambiguous. The CDR3 length is 14 residues. Germline V gives CDR1 SGHRS, CDR2 YFSETQ. Deletions cut 6 bases from V and 3 bases from J, with 13 bases between. For the CDR3, the DNA is TGCGCCAGCAATGCGCTAGAAATCTACAATGAGCAGTTCTTC. It encodes CASNALEIYNEQFF.

This rearrangement joins TRBV6-5 to TRBJ1-5, with D perhaps matching TRBD1 (5 bases). The CDR3 is 15 amino acids. The germline V gene has CDR1 MNHEY and CDR2 SVGAGI. The V and J ends lost 5 bases and 3 bases respectively, with 14 bases between them. Here the CDR3 DNA reads TGTGCCAGCAGTCACCGGGGGGGGAACAATCAGCCCCAGCATTTT. The encoded protein is CASSHRGGNNQPQHF.

V is TRBV28 and J is TRBJ2-5, with TRBD2 as a possible D gene (7 bases). Trimming took 1 base from V and 5 from J, leaving 11 bases between them. CDR1 and CDR2 (germline): MDHEN, SYDVKM. The CDR3 runs to 14 residues. CDR3 in amino acids: CASSLSGGPETQYF. The DNA of the CDR3 is TGTGCCAGCAGTTTATCGGGGGGCCCCGAGACCCAGTACTTC.

The chain couples TRBV28 to TRBJ2-3, with D possibly being TRBD1 (6 bases). This CDR3 region has 18 residues. Germline-derived CDR1 and CDR2 are MDHEN and SYDVKM. V shed 3 bases and J shed 1 base, with 20 bases lying between them. The chain's CDR3 is CASSFPGTRLIGTDTQYF. The DNA for the CDR3 is TGTGCCAGCAGTTTCCCTGGGACAAGGTTGATTGGCACAGATACGCAGTATTTT.